This TCR beta chain comes out of a study of beta chain features in type 1 diabetes. Study details: Cells sorted and examined across all samples totaled almost 110 million. Study-wide points: VDJ junctions sequenced from type 1 diabetes patients showed fewer insertions and more deletions. TCRB CDR3s were moderately but significantly shorter in Type 1 diabetes patients in all four CD4+ subsets.

Once sorted, every population was more than 98% pure. cDNA synthesis used the whole RNA isolate, giving expressed TCRB sequences. Assay used: immunoSEQ multiplex PCR; TCRdb lists only in-frame clones, some missing. Of around 30,000 clones detected, about two thirds appear once; the ten largest clones hold 2% to 2.5%. Worth noting for this clone: Its antigen remains unidentified.

This CDR3 contains 12 residues. Trimming shortened V by 2 bases and J by 6 bases, and 8 bases separated the two germline ends. Germline CDR1 ENHRY, CDR2 SYGVKD. This receptor was obtained from a woman aged 25-40 years with type 1 diabetes. The source material was Tregs from blood. This sequence joins TRBV10-3 and TRBJ2-7; D not resolved. Written as DNA, the CDR3 is TGTGCCATCAGTGAGCCCCCGAGCGAGCAGTACTTC. This sequence encodes CAISEPPSEQYF.